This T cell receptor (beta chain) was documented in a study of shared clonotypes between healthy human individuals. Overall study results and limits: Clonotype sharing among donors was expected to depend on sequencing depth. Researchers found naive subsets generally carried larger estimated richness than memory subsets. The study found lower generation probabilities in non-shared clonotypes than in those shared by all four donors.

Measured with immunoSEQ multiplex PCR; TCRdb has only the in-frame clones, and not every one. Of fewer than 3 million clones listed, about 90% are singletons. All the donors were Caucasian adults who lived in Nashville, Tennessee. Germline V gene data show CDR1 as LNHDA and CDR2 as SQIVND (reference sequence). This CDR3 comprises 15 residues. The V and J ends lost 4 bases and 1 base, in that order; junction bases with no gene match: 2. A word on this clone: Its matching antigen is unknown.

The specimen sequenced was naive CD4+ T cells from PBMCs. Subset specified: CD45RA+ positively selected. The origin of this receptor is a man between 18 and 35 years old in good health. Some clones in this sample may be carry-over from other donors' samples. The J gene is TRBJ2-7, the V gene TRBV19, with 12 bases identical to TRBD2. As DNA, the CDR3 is TGTGCCAGTAGTACCACTAGCGGGAGGTCCTACGAGCAGTACTTC. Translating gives CASSTTSGRSYEQYF.